This TCR beta chain was recorded in a study of blood T cells in healthy people across ages. The CDR3 has 15 amino acids. V shed 10 bases, J shed 9 bases, and the junction held 15 bases outside the gene matches. A J-beta primer mix and a sample-barcoded 5' primer were used in a second PCR of about 6 to 12 cycles. There were at least 3 million CDR3-containing paired-end reads obtained from each sample. MiXCR was run by TCRdb on the 5' RACE reads, yielding one entry per CDR3 protein. The sample yields 900,000 to 950,000 distinct CDR3 sequences, 25% to 30% seen once. Findings and limits, study-wide: Roughly linear age-related decline in beta diversity appeared, significant by age approximately 43.

This clonotype was detected only a few times. Its antigen is as yet unknown. These sequences were also reported in another study, on T cells of mothers and their children. That paper adds: A handful of children, together with their three healthy Caucasian mothers, made up the donors. Regardless of relatedness, pairs show thymic selection shaping TCR recombination output in a similar manner.

Sequences were obtained from blood. The source of this sequence is a woman in her forties in good health. The chain employs TRBV12-3 or TRBV12-4 and TRBJ2-4, with 10 bases lining up with TRBD2. CDR3 amino acids: CATRGAGGGDGIQYF. The CDR3 DNA is TGTGCCACCCGGGGAGCGGGGGGGGGTGACGGCATTCAGTACTTC.